Listed below are T cell receptor beta chains from one sample, sequenced in a study of blood T cell repertoires in COVID-19. Profiled with immunoSEQ multiplex PCR; TCRdb holds only in-frame clones, not every one. This sample has some 150,000 clones, with 80% to 90% found just once. The sample taken for sequencing was peripheral blood. The source is a man in his sixties or seventies with acute or convalescent COVID-19. The CDR3 runs from the conserved cysteine through the conserved F or W. A D gene is named only where the DNA matches it firmly. Not every row has a clone size; where given, it reads once, few, many or a size class.

len: 15
d_gene: TRBD1
v_gene: TRBV10-1
abundance: NA
j_gene: TRBJ2-2
CDR3nt: TGCGCCAGCACCGGGACAGGGGGCCACACCGGGGAGCTGTTTTTT
CDR3aa: CASTGTGGHTGELFF

len: 15
d_gene: TRBD2
v_gene: TRBV3-1/TRBV3-2
abundance: NA
j_gene: TRBJ2-2
CDR3nt: TGTGCCAGCACCCCGGGACTACTAAACACCGGGGAGCTGTTTTTT
CDR3aa: CASTPGLLNTGELFF

len: 19
d_gene: TRBD2
v_gene: TRBV7-2
abundance: few
j_gene: TRBJ2-3
CDR3nt: TGTGCCAGCAGCGTTAGAGGGTCTAGCGGGGGAGGGGGCACAGATACGCAGTATTTT
CDR3aa: CASSVRGSSGGGGTDTQYF

len: 18
d_gene: TRBD2
v_gene: TRBV11-2
abundance: NA
j_gene: TRBJ2-7
CDR3nt: TGTGCCAGCAGCGGGTGGACTAGCGGGAGGAATTCGGCACGGGAGCAGTACTTC
CDR3aa: CASSGWTSGRNSAREQYF

len: 16
d_gene: TRBD2
v_gene: TRBV9
abundance: NA
j_gene: TRBJ2-5
CDR3nt: TGTGCCAGCAGCCCAATAGCGGGAGGGCCTCAAGAGACCCAGTACTTC
CDR3aa: CASSPIAGGPQETQYF

len: 16
d_gene: TRBD1
v_gene: TRBV19
abundance: once
j_gene: TRBJ2-2
CDR3nt: TGTGCCAGTAGTAGGGACAGGGGGGTTTACACCGGGGAGCTGTTTTTT
CDR3aa: CASSRDRGVYTGELFF

len: 13
d_gene: NA
v_gene: TRBV5-1
abundance: once
j_gene: TRBJ2-1
CDR3nt: TGCGCCAGCAGCTCGGGACTTCACAATGAGCAGTTCTTC
CDR3aa: CASSSGLHNEQFF

len: 19
d_gene: TRBD2
v_gene: TRBV9
abundance: NA
j_gene: TRBJ2-1
CDR3nt: TGTGCCAGCAGCCCGACCCCCGCCTTAGCGGGAGCGTCCTACAATGAGCAGTTCTTC
CDR3aa: CASSPTPALAGASYNEQFF

len: 17
d_gene: TRBD2
v_gene: TRBV7-6
abundance: NA
j_gene: TRBJ2-3
CDR3nt: TGTGCCAGCAGTCCCCGGACTAGCGGGGTTAGCACAGATACGCAGTATTTT
CDR3aa: CASSPRTSGVSTDTQYF

len: 13
d_gene: NA
v_gene: TRBV7-9
abundance: NA
j_gene: TRBJ1-2
CDR3nt: TGTGCCAGCAGCTTCCCCAGGGACAATGGCTACACCTTC
CDR3aa: CASSFPRDNGYTF

len: 15
d_gene: NA
v_gene: TRBV7-2
abundance: NA
j_gene: TRBJ2-7
CDR3nt: TGTGCCAGCAGCTTAGGCCCGGGTAGCTCCTACGAGCAGTACTTC
CDR3aa: CASSLGPGSSYEQYF

len: 15
d_gene: NA
v_gene: TRBV6-1
abundance: few
j_gene: TRBJ1-5
CDR3nt: TGTGCCAGCAGTGACCCGGGAGGGCCAAATCAGCCCCAGCATTTT
CDR3aa: CASSDPGGPNQPQHF

len: 14
d_gene: TRBD1
v_gene: TRBV5-4
abundance: NA
j_gene: TRBJ1-2
CDR3nt: TGTGCCAGCAGCCCGACGACAGGGGGCTATGGCTACACCTTC
CDR3aa: CASSPTTGGYGYTF

len: 13
d_gene: TRBD1
v_gene: TRBV29-1
abundance: NA
j_gene: TRBJ1-1
CDR3nt: TGCAGCGTTGCCAAGGGGGCGAACACTGAAGCTTTCTTT
CDR3aa: CSVAKGANTEAFF

len: 15
d_gene: TRBD2
v_gene: TRBV10-3
abundance: once
j_gene: TRBJ2-5
CDR3nt: TGTGCCATCAGCGGGACTAGCGGACTACAAGAGACCCAGTACTTC
CDR3aa: CAISGTSGLQETQYF

len: 15
d_gene: TRBD1
v_gene: TRBV29-1
abundance: NA
j_gene: TRBJ2-7
CDR3nt: TGCAGCGTTGAAGAGGGCAGGGGGCTCGCCTACGAGCAGTACTTC
CDR3aa: CSVEEGRGLAYEQYF

len: 15
d_gene: NA
v_gene: TRBV5-1
abundance: NA
j_gene: TRBJ2-2
CDR3nt: TGCGCCAGCAGCTTGGATACGGTGAACACCGGGGAGCTGTTTTTT
CDR3aa: CASSLDTVNTGELFF

len: 16
d_gene: TRBD1
v_gene: TRBV7-8
abundance: NA
j_gene: TRBJ1-5
CDR3nt: TGTGCCAGCAGCTTGCCGGGACAGGGGAACAATCAGCCCCAGCATTTT
CDR3aa: CASSLPGQGNNQPQHF

len: 16
d_gene: NA
v_gene: TRBV6-1
abundance: NA
j_gene: TRBJ1-3
CDR3nt: TGTGCCAGCAGTGTGGGACACATCATCTCTGGAAACACCATATATTTT
CDR3aa: CASSVGHIISGNTIYF

len: 14
d_gene: NA
v_gene: TRBV10-2
abundance: NA
j_gene: TRBJ1-2
CDR3nt: TGCGCCAGCAGTGAGGACAGCTCCTACTATGGCTACACCTTC
CDR3aa: CASSEDSSYYGYTF

len: 16
d_gene: TRBD1
v_gene: TRBV25-1
abundance: NA
j_gene: TRBJ1-5
CDR3nt: TGTGCCAGCAGTGGACGACAGGGGGTGAGAGGGCAGCCCCAGCATTTT
CDR3aa: CASSGRQGVRGQPQHF

len: 14
d_gene: TRBD1
v_gene: TRBV14
abundance: few
j_gene: TRBJ1-1
CDR3nt: TGTGCCAGCAGCCAAGAGATTGAGACAGGGAAAGCTTTCTTT
CDR3aa: CASSQEIETGKAFF

len: 13
d_gene: NA
v_gene: TRBV9
abundance: once
j_gene: TRBJ2-1
CDR3nt: TGTGCCAGCAGCGTAGGACTTCTCAATGAGCAGTTCTTC
CDR3aa: CASSVGLLNEQFF

len: 15
d_gene: NA
v_gene: TRBV5-1
abundance: few
j_gene: TRBJ2-2
CDR3nt: TGCGCCAGCAGCGGCGGGGGCAAGAACACCGGGGAGCTGTTTTTT
CDR3aa: CASSGGGKNTGELFF

len: 13
d_gene: NA
v_gene: TRBV28
abundance: NA
j_gene: TRBJ2-7
CDR3nt: TGTGCCAGCACCGGCAGGGTTGGCTACGAGCAGTACTTC
CDR3aa: CASTGRVGYEQYF

len: 14
d_gene: NA
v_gene: TRBV5-1
abundance: NA
j_gene: TRBJ1-3
CDR3nt: TGCGCCAGCAGCTTGGGGGCCGGCCGAAACACCATATATTTT
CDR3aa: CASSLGAGRNTIYF

len: 12
d_gene: TRBD1
v_gene: TRBV28
abundance: few
j_gene: TRBJ2-5
CDR3nt: TGTGCCAGCAAAGGGACAGAAGAGACCCAGTACTTC
CDR3aa: CASKGTEETQYF

len: 14
d_gene: TRBD1
v_gene: TRBV7-2
abundance: NA
j_gene: TRBJ1-1
CDR3nt: TGTGCCAGCAGCATGGACAGGGTGAACACTGAAGCTTTCTTT
CDR3aa: CASSMDRVNTEAFF

len: 15
d_gene: TRBD1
v_gene: TRBV19
abundance: NA
j_gene: TRBJ1-1
CDR3nt: TGTGCCAGTAGTTTCCGGGACAGGGGTTACGGTGAAGCTTTCTTT
CDR3aa: CASSFRDRGYGEAFF

len: 16
d_gene: NA
v_gene: TRBV5-1
abundance: NA
j_gene: TRBJ1-6
CDR3nt: TGCGCCAGCAGCTTGGATATTAGCAGAAATAATTCACCCCTCCACTTT
CDR3aa: CASSLDISRNNSPLHF

len: 15
d_gene: TRBD1
v_gene: TRBV19
abundance: NA
j_gene: TRBJ1-4
CDR3nt: TGTGCCAGTAGCCCCGGGACAGGGTTTAAAGAAAAACTGTTTTTT
CDR3aa: CASSPGTGFKEKLFF

len: 13
d_gene: NA
v_gene: TRBV28
abundance: once
j_gene: TRBJ1-4
CDR3nt: TGTGCCAGCACCTCTGAGGCTAATGAAAAACTGTTTTTT
CDR3aa: CASTSEANEKLFF

len: 15
d_gene: TRBD1
v_gene: TRBV5-1
abundance: NA
j_gene: TRBJ2-3
CDR3nt: TGCGCCAGCAGCTTGCAGGGGGCGGTCACAGATACGCAGTATTTT
CDR3aa: CASSLQGAVTDTQYF

len: 15
d_gene: TRBD1
v_gene: TRBV6-2/TRBV6-3
abundance: NA
j_gene: TRBJ2-7
CDR3nt: TGTGCCAGCAGTTTCCCTGGGACAGGGGGCCACGAGCAGTACTTC
CDR3aa: CASSFPGTGGHEQYF

len: 13
d_gene: NA
v_gene: TRBV7-3
abundance: NA
j_gene: TRBJ2-5
CDR3nt: TGTGCCAGCAGCCAGTCGCCCCAAGAGACCCAGTACTTC
CDR3aa: CASSQSPQETQYF

len: 18
d_gene: TRBD2
v_gene: TRBV28
abundance: NA
j_gene: TRBJ2-3
CDR3nt: TGTGCCAGCAGTTTGGCCTATTCTAGCGGGGGGGGTGGAGATACGCAGTATTTT
CDR3aa: CASSLAYSSGGGGDTQYF

len: 16
d_gene: NA
v_gene: TRBV6-2/TRBV6-3
abundance: NA
j_gene: TRBJ2-2
CDR3nt: TGTGCCAGCAGTTACCCCAGAGGCCAGAACACCGGGGAGCTGTTTTTT
CDR3aa: CASSYPRGQNTGELFF

len: 13
d_gene: NA
v_gene: TRBV29-1
abundance: NA
j_gene: TRBJ2-7
CDR3nt: TGCAGCGTTGGGGCCCCCTTTCTGGACGAGCAGTACTTC
CDR3aa: CSVGAPFLDEQYF

len: 14
d_gene: NA
v_gene: TRBV5-4
abundance: NA
j_gene: TRBJ1-2
CDR3nt: TGTGCCAGCAGCTTGGCCGGCAGACAGTTAGAGTACACCTTC
CDR3aa: CASSLAGRQLEYTF

len: 16
d_gene: TRBD2
v_gene: TRBV5-1
abundance: NA
j_gene: TRBJ2-1
CDR3nt: TGCGCCAGCAGGTGGACTAGCGGGAGCTCCTACAATGAGCAGTTCTTC
CDR3aa: CASRWTSGSSYNEQFF

len: 15
d_gene: NA
v_gene: TRBV4-3
abundance: NA
j_gene: TRBJ2-7
CDR3nt: TGCGCCAGCAGCCAATCCGCGGGCAGCTCCTACGAGCAGTACTTC
CDR3aa: CASSQSAGSSYEQYF

len: 16
d_gene: TRBD2
v_gene: TRBV6-2/TRBV6-3
abundance: NA
j_gene: TRBJ2-5
CDR3nt: TGTGCCAGCAGTAAGGGACTAGCGGGTTCCAGGGAGACCCAGTACTTC
CDR3aa: CASSKGLAGSRETQYF

len: 15
d_gene: NA
v_gene: TRBV6-5
abundance: once
j_gene: TRBJ2-1
CDR3nt: TGTGCCAGCACCTCTCTAGCGCCGTCCTACAATGAGCAGTTCTTC
CDR3aa: CASTSLAPSYNEQFF

len: 13
d_gene: NA
v_gene: TRBV28
abundance: few
j_gene: TRBJ2-3
CDR3nt: TGTGCCAGCAGCAGGGACAACACAGATACGCAGTATTTT
CDR3aa: CASSRDNTDTQYF

len: 12
d_gene: NA
v_gene: TRBV2
abundance: NA
j_gene: TRBJ1-2
CDR3nt: TGTGCCAGCCAGAGGCTCAACTATGGCTACACCTTC
CDR3aa: CASQRLNYGYTF

len: 14
d_gene: TRBD2
v_gene: TRBV7-3
abundance: NA
j_gene: TRBJ2-1
CDR3nt: TGTGCCAGCAGCTTAGGACTAGATTACAATGAGCAGTTCTTC
CDR3aa: CASSLGLDYNEQFF

len: 16
d_gene: NA
v_gene: TRBV2
abundance: NA
j_gene: TRBJ2-5
CDR3nt: TGTGCCAGCCCGGGACGGGGTCAGGGGCTTGTGGAGACCCAGTACTTC
CDR3aa: CASPGRGQGLVETQYF

len: 15
d_gene: TRBD2
v_gene: TRBV5-4
abundance: NA
j_gene: TRBJ2-1
CDR3nt: TGTGCCAGCAGCTCGGGACTAGCGGGAGGAGGTGAGCAGTTCTTC
CDR3aa: CASSSGLAGGGEQFF

len: 14
d_gene: TRBD2
v_gene: TRBV27
abundance: NA
j_gene: TRBJ2-1
CDR3nt: TGTGCCAGCAGAACCGGGACTAGAGGCGGTGAGCAGTTCTTC
CDR3aa: CASRTGTRGGEQFF

len: 17
d_gene: NA
v_gene: TRBV5-1
abundance: NA
j_gene: TRBJ2-6
CDR3nt: TGCGCCAGCAGCTTGGCCCTAGGGAGCTCTGGGGCCAACGTCCTGACTTTC
CDR3aa: CASSLALGSSGANVLTF

len: 17
d_gene: NA
v_gene: TRBV4-2
abundance: NA
j_gene: TRBJ2-6
CDR3nt: TGTGCCAGCAGCCAAGAGGAGGGAATGCCTGGGGCCAACGTCCTGACTTTC
CDR3aa: CASSQEEGMPGANVLTF

len: 15
d_gene: TRBD1
v_gene: TRBV7-2
abundance: NA
j_gene: TRBJ1-1
CDR3nt: TGTGCCAGCAGCTTAGTGGGCAGGGGGGTTGCTGAAGCTTTCTTT
CDR3aa: CASSLVGRGVAEAFF